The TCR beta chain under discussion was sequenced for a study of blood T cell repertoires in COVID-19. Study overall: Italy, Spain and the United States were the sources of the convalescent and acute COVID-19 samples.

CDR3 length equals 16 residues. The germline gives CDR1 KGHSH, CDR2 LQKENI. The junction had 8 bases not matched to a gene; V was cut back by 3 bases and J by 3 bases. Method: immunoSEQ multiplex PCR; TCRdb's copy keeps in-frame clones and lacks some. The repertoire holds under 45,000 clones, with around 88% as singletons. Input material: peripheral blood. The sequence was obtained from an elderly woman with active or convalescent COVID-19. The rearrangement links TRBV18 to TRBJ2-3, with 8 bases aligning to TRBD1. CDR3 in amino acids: CASSPQDRGVTDTQYF. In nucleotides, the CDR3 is TGTGCCAGCTCACCCCAAGACAGGGGAGTGACAGATACGCAGTATTTT.